This TCR beta chain was identified during a study of molecular identifiers for immune sequencing clone quantification. Based on a CD8+CD4-CCR7+CD45RA+ profile, naive CD8 T cells were sorted. Details on this clonotype: A much bigger clone sits one base away, suggesting this may be a read error.

TCRdb ran MiXCR on the PCR reads and lists one entry per CDR3 protein. This table has 550,000 to 750,000 distinct CDR3 sequences, 15% to 20% appearing once. The sample taken for sequencing was naive CD8+ T cells from blood, with Jurkat cell RNA spiked in. Subset in this sample: FACS-sorted CD8+CD4-CCR7+CD45RA+ naive T cells. The TCR sequence derives from a human donor in good health. Some libraries in this study had Jurkat cell RNA spiked in.

CDR3 residues: CSVTPGPAGSGKTIYF. DNA of the CDR3: TGCAGTGTTACGCCGGGGCCTGCAGGTTCTGGAAAAACCATATATTTT. The V and J genes are TRBV20-1 and TRBJ1-3; a possible D gene is TRBD1 (5 bases). Per germline, CDR1 DFQATT and CDR2 SNEGSKA (reference sequence). CDR3 size: 16 residues.